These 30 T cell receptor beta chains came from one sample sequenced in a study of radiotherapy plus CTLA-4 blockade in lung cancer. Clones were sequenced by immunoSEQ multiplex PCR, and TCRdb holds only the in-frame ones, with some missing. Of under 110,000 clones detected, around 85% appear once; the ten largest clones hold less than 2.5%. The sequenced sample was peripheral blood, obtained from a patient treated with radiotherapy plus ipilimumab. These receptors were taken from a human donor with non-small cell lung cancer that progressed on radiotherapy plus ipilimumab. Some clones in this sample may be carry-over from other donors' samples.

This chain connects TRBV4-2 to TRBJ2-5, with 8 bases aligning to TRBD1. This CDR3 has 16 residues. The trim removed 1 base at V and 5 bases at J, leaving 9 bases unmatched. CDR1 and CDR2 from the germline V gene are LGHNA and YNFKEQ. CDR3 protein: CASSQVRAGGLETQYF. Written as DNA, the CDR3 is TGTGCCAGCAGCCAAGTTCGGGCAGGGGGCTTGGAGACCCAGTACTTC.

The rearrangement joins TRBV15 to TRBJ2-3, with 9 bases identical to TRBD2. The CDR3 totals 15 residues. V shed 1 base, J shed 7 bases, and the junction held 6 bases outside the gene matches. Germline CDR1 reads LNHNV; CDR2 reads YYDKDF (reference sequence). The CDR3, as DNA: TGTGCCACCAGCAGAGGATTAGCGGGGGTAAATACGCAGTATTTT. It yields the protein CATSRGLAGVNTQYF.

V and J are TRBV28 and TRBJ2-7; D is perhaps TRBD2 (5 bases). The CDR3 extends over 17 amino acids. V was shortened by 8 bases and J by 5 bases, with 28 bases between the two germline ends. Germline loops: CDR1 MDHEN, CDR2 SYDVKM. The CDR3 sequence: CASPPPFIPPSSDEQYF. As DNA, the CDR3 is TGTGCCAGCCCTCCTCCGTTTATCCCACCGAGTAGCGACGAGCAGTACTTC.

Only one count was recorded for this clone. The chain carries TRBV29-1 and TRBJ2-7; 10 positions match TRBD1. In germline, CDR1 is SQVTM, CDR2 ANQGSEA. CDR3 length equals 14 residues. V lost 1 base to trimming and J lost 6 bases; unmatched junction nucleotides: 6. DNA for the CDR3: TGCAGCGTTGAAGGCCGGGACAGGGGACGCGAGCAGTACTTC. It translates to CSVEGRDRGREQYF.

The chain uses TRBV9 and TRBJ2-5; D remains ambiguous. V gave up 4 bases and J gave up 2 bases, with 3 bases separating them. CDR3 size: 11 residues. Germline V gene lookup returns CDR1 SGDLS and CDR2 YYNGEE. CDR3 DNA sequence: TGTGCCAGCAGCCCTCAAGAGACCCAGTACTTC. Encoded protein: CASSPQETQYF.

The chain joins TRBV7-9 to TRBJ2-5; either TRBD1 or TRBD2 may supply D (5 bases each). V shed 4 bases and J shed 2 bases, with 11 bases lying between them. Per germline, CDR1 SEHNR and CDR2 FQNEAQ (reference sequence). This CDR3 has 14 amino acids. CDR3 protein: CASSSTRQQETQYF. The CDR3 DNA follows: TGTGCCAGCAGCTCCACTAGACAGCAAGAGACCCAGTACTTC.

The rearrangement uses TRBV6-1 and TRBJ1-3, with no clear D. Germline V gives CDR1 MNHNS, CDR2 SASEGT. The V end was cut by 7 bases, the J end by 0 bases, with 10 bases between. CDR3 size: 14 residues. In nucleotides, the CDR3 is TGTGCCAGCATGGGAAGGTACTCTGGAAACACCATATATTTT. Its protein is CASMGRYSGNTIYF.

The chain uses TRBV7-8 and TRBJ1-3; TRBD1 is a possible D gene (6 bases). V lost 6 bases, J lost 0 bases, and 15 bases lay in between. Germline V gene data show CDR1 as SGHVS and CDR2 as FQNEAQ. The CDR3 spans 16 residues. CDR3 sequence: CASRSTGISSGNTIYF. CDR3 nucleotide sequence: TGTGCCAGCAGATCCACAGGGATCAGCTCTGGAAACACCATATATTTT.

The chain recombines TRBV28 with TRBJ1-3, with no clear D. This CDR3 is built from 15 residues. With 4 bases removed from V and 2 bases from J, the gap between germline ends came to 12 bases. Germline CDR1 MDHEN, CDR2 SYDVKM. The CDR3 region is CASSSYFEAGNTIYF. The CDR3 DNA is TGTGCCAGCAGTTCTTACTTTGAAGCTGGAAACACCATATATTTT.

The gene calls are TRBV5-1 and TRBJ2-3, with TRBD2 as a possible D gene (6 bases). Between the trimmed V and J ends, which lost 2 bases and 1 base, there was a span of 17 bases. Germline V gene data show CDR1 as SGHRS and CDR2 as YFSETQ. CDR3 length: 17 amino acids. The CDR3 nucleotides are TGCGCCAGCAGCTTCGGGGACTCAATACAACGCACAGATACGCAGTATTTT. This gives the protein CASSFGDSIQRTDTQYF.

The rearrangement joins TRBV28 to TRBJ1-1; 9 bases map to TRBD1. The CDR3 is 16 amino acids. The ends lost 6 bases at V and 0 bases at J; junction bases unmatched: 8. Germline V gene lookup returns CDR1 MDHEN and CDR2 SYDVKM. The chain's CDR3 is CASRMAQGALNTEAFF. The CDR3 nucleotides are TGTGCCAGCAGGATGGCACAGGGGGCTCTGAACACTGAAGCTTTCTTT.

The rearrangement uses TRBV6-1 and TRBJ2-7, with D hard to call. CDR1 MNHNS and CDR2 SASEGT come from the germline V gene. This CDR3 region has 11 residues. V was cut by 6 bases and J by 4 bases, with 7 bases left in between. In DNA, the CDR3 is TGTGCCAGCAGCCCCCGGTACGAGCAGTACTTC. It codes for CASSPRYEQYF.

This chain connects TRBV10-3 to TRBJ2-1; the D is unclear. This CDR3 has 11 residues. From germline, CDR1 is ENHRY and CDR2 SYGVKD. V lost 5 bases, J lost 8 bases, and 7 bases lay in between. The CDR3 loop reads CAISPGDEQFF. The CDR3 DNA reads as TGTGCCATCAGTCCAGGTGATGAGCAGTTCTTC.

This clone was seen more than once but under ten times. In nucleotides, the CDR3 is TGTGCCAGCTCAGGGAGCTTCCAGGGAGGAAGCTCTGGAAACACCATATATTTT. Translation gives CASSGSFQGGSSGNTIYF. The chain joins TRBV18 to TRBJ1-3; perhaps TRBD1 as D (5 bases). Germline CDR1 and CDR2: KGHSH and LQKENI. The V gene lost 5 bases and the J gene lost 0 bases, with 20 bases spanning the gap. The CDR3 runs to 18 residues.

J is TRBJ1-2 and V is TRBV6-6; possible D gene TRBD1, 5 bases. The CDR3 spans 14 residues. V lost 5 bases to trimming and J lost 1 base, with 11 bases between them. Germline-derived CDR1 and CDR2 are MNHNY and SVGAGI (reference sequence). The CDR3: CASSRDGINYGYTF. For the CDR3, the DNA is TGTGCCAGCAGTCGGGACGGAATTAACTATGGCTACACCTTC.

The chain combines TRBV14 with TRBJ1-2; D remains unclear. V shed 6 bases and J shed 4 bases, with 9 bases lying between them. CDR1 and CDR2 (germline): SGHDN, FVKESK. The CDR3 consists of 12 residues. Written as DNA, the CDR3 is TGTGCCAGCAGTCGCAGGATCTATGGCTACACCTTC. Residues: CASSRRIYGYTF. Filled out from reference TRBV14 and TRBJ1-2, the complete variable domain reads EAGVTQFPSHSVIEKGQTVTLRCDPISGHDNLYWYRRVMGKEIKFLLHFVKESKQDESGMPNNRFLAERTGGTYSTLKVQPAELEDSGVYFCASSRRIYGYTFGSGTRLTVV.

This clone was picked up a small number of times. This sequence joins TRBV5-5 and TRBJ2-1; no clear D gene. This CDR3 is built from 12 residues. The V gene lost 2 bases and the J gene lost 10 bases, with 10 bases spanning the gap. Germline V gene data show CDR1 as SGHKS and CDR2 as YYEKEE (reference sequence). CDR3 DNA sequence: TGTGCCAGCAGCTTCAGCAGTCTCGAGCAGTTCTTC. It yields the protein CASSFSSLEQFF. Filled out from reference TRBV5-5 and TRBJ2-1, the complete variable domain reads DAGVTQSPTHLIKTRGQQVTLRCSPISGHKSVSWYQQVLGQGPQFIFQYYEKEERGRGNFPDRFSARQFPNYSSELNVNALLLGDSALYLCASSFSSLEQFFGPGTRLTVL.

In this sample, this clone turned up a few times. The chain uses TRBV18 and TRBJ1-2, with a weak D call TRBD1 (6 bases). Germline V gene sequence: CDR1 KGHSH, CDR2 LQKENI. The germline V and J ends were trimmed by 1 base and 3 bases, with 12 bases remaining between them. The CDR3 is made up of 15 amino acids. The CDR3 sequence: CASSPQSGEHYGYTF. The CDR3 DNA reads TGTGCCAGCTCACCACAATCAGGGGAACACTATGGCTACACCTTC.

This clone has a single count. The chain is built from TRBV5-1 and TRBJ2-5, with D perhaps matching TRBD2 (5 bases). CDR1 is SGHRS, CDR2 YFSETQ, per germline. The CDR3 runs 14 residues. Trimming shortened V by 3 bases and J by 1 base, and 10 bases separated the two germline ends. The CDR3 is CASSSGNTQETQYF. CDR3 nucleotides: TGCGCCAGCAGCTCCGGGAACACCCAAGAGACCCAGTACTTC.

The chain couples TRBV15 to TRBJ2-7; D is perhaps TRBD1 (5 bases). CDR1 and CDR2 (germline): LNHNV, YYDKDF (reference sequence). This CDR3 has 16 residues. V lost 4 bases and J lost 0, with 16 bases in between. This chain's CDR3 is CATSKNRQTASYEQYF. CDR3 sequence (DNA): TGTGCCACCAGCAAAAATCGACAGACAGCCTCCTACGAGCAGTACTTC.

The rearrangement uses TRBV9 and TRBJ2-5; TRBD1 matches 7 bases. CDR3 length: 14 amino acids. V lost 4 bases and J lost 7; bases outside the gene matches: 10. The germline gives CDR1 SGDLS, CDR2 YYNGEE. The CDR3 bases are TGTGCCAGCAGCAAAGCAGGGTCAGGGGGGACCCAGTACTTC. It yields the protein CASSKAGSGGTQYF. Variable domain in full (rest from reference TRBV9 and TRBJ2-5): DSGVTQTPKHLITATGQRVTLRCSPRSGDLSVYWYQQSLDQGLQFLIQYYNGEERAKGNILERFSAQQFPDLHSELNLSSLELGDSALYFCASSKAGSGGTQYFGPGTRLLVL.

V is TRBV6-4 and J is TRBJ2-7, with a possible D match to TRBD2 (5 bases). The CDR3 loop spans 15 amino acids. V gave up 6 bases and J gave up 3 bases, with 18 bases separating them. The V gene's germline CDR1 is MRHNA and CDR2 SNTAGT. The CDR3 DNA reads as TGTGCCAGCAGGTCTTCCGGGGAAAAGGACTACGAGCAGTACTTC. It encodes CASRSSGEKDYEQYF.

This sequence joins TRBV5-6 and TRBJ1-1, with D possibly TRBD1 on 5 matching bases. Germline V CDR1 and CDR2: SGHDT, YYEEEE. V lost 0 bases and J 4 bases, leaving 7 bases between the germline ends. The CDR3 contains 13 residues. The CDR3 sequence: CASSLVQGTEAFF. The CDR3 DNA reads TGTGCCAGCAGCTTGGTGCAGGGCACTGAAGCTTTCTTT.

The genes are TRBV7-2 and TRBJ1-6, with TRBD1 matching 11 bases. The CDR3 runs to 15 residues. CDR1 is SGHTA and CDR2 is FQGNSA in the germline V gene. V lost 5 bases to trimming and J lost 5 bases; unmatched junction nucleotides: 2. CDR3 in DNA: TGTGCCAGCAGCCCGGGACAGGGGGATAATTCACCCCTCCACTTT. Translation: CASSPGQGDNSPLHF.

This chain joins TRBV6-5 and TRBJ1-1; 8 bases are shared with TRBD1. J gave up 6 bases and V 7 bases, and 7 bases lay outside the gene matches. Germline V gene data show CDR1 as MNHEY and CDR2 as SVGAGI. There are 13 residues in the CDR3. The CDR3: CASKPTGVPEAFF. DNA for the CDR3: TGTGCCAGCAAACCGACAGGGGTACCTGAAGCTTTCTTT.

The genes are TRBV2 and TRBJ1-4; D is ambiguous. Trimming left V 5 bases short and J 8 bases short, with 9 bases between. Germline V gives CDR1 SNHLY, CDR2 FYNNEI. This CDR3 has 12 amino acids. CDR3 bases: TGTGCCAGCAGTCCCAGTGGGGAAAAACTGTTTTTT. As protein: CASSPSGEKLFF.

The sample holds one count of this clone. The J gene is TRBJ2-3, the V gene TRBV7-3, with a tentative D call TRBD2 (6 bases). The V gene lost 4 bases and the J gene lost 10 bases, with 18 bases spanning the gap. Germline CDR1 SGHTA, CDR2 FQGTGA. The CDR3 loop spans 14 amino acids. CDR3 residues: CASSSPATSRAQYF. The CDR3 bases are TGTGCCAGCAGCTCACCTGCCACTAGCCGTGCGCAGTATTTT.

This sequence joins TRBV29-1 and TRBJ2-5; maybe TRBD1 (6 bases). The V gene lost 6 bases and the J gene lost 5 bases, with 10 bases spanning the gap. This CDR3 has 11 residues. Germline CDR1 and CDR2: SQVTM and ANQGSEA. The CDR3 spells CSVTGSETQYF. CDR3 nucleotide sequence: TGCAGCGTCACAGGGAGTGAGACCCAGTACTTC.

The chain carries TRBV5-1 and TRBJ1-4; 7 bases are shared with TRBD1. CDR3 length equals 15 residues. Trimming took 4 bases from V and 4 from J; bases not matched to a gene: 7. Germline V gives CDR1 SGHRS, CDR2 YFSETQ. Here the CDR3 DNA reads TGCGCCAGCAGCCGCAGACAGGGCAATAATGAAAAACTGTTTTTT. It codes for CASSRRQGNNEKLFF.

CDR3 sequence (DNA): TGTGCCAGCAGCACCCCAACTGGCGGTAGCACAGATACGCAGTATTTT. It codes for CASSTPTGGSTDTQYF. The chain links TRBV11-3 to TRBJ2-3; D gene uncertain. Trimming cost V 5 bases and J 0 bases, with 15 bases left between them. This CDR3 spans 16 amino acids. Germline V gene sequence: CDR1 SGHNT, CDR2 YENEEA.